A single sample is the source of the 30 T cell receptor beta chains below, sequenced in a study of cytomegalovirus exposure and HLA in healthy donors. Libraries were prepared by immunoSEQ multiplex PCR; TCRdb keeps only in-frame clonotypes and omits some of them. Of some 86,000 clones listed, 90% to 95% are singletons. The sample comprised PBMCs. These receptors originate from a woman in her twenties or thirties in good health and CMV-seronegative.

The chain recombines TRBV7-9 with TRBJ1-1; no definite D call. The CDR3 has 14 residues. V dropped 9 bases and J dropped 1 base, with 15 bases sitting between them. Germline V CDR1 and CDR2: SEHNR, FQNEAQ (reference sequence). The CDR3 here is CASRVVVGNTEAFF. CDR3 in DNA: TGTGCCAGTCGGGTGGTGGTGGGGAACACTGAAGCTTTCTTT.

The chain carries TRBV19 and TRBJ1-1; D not certain. V lost 4 bases and J 3 bases, leaving 18 bases between the germline ends. The CDR3 has 16 amino acids. From germline, CDR1 is LNHDA and CDR2 SQIVND (reference sequence). The CDR3 loop reads CASSRRVNALYTEAFF. The CDR3 nucleotides read TGTGCCAGTAGTAGGAGGGTAAACGCTCTTTACACTGAAGCTTTCTTT.

The chain carries TRBV30 and TRBJ1-5, with D tentatively TRBD1 (5 bases). Germline V gives CDR1 GTSNPN, CDR2 SVGIG (reference sequence). The CDR3 sequence is 14 residues long. V lost 6 bases and J lost 0, with 12 bases in between. The CDR3 sequence is CACRQTNSNQPQHF. In DNA form, the CDR3 reads TGTGCCTGTCGACAGACAAATAGCAATCAGCCCCAGCATTTT.

The gene calls are TRBV6-5 and TRBJ2-7, with D possibly matching TRBD2 (5 bases). The CDR3 is 12 amino acids. The germline V and J ends were trimmed by 2 bases and 5 bases, with 7 bases remaining between them. Germline V gene data show CDR1 as MNHEY and CDR2 as SVGAGI. The CDR3 coding sequence is TGTGCCAGCAGTTACGAGGGCCACGAGCAGTACTTC. This encodes CASSYEGHEQYF.

This clone was detected only once. This rearrangement joins TRBV28 to TRBJ2-2; possible D gene TRBD1, 6 bases. Germline loops: CDR1 MDHEN, CDR2 SYDVKM. Between the trimmed V and J ends, which lost 5 bases and 8 bases, there was a span of 12 bases. The CDR3 runs 13 residues. CDR3 sequence reads: CASSVTGPGELFF. CDR3 sequence (DNA): TGTGCCAGCAGTGTCACAGGGCCGGGGGAGCTGTTTTTT.

The chain recombines TRBV7-9 with TRBJ1-2; D perhaps matches TRBD1 (5 bases). The V gene lost 5 bases and the J gene lost 4 bases, with 17 bases spanning the gap. The germline V gene has CDR1 SEHNR and CDR2 FQNEAQ (reference sequence). The CDR3 totals 15 residues. The DNA for the CDR3 is TGTGCCAGCAGCCACCTGTGGGGCTCGGGCTATGGCTACACCTTC. It is translated as CASSHLWGSGYGYTF.

The chain carries TRBV19 and TRBJ2-1; D might be TRBD2 (6 bases). Germline values: CDR1 LNHDA, CDR2 SQIVND (reference sequence). V lost 5 bases, J lost 8 bases, and 19 bases lay in between. The CDR3 is made up of 15 amino acids. CDR3 nucleotides: TGTGCCAGTAGTTCCGCCAGACTAGTTAGCGATGAGCAGTTCTTC. This gives the protein CASSSARLVSDEQFF.

This chain joins TRBV6-1 and TRBJ1-2; D is unclear. This CDR3 region has 13 residues. Germline V gene data show CDR1 as MNHNS and CDR2 as SASEGT. V shed 3 bases and J shed 4 bases, with 9 bases lying between them. CDR3: CASSESVLYGYTF. For the CDR3, the DNA is TGTGCCAGCAGTGAGTCTGTCCTCTATGGCTACACCTTC.

This CDR3 is CASSLSTANYGYTF. CDR3 sequence (DNA): TGTGCCAGCAGCTTATCTACGGCTAACTATGGCTACACCTTC. The rearrangement joins TRBV7-9 to TRBJ1-2; no firm D call. The germline gives CDR1 SEHNR, CDR2 FQNEAQ (reference sequence). V was pared by 2 bases and J by 0 bases, with 7 bases between. The CDR3 runs to 14 residues.

This rearrangement joins TRBV18 to TRBJ1-6; no definite D call. This CDR3 comprises 16 residues. Trimming took off 4 bases at V and 7 bases at J, with 17 bases between the two ends. Per germline, CDR1 KGHSH and CDR2 LQKENI. The chain's CDR3 is CASSLHAADLNSPLHF. The CDR3 DNA reads as TGTGCCAGCTCACTTCACGCGGCGGATCTAAATTCACCCCTCCACTTT.

This clone appeared a single time. The J gene is TRBJ1-5, the V gene TRBV4-1, with 8 bases fitting TRBD1. This CDR3 is 17 amino acids long. J gave up 8 bases and V 3 bases, and 15 bases lay outside the gene matches. CDR1 MGHRA and CDR2 YSYEKL come from the germline V gene. CDR3 loop: CASSHKKRDRGKEPQHF. Here the CDR3 DNA reads TGCGCCAGCAGCCATAAGAAACGAGACAGGGGTAAGGAGCCCCAGCATTTT.

The sample holds a few counts of this clone. The chain combines TRBV19 with TRBJ2-4; possible D gene TRBD1, 5 bases. V lost 4 bases and J 0 bases, leaving 10 bases between the germline ends. The V gene's germline CDR1 is LNHDA and CDR2 SQIVND (reference sequence). The CDR3 has 15 amino acids. CDR3 sequence reads: CASSTMGLAKNIQYF. The CDR3 nucleotides are TGTGCCAGTAGTACGATGGGGCTAGCCAAAAACATTCAGTACTTC.

The rearrangement uses TRBV6-5 and TRBJ1-4, with TRBD1 identical over 9 bases. The CDR3 is 14 amino acids. V lost 6 bases and J lost 8; bases outside the gene matches: 7. CDR1 and CDR2 from the germline V gene are MNHEY and SVGAGI. For the CDR3, the DNA is TGTGCCAGCAGCAAAACAGGGGGCCAGGAAAAACTGTTTTTT. Translation: CASSKTGGQEKLFF.

This chain connects TRBV4-2 to TRBJ2-5; the match to TRBD2 covers 12 bases. The CDR3 is made up of 17 amino acids. Germline V lookup: CDR1 LGHNA, CDR2 YNFKEQ. With 0 bases clipped from V and 5 bases from J, the junction kept 7 bases outside the gene matches. The CDR3 DNA reads as TGTGCCAGCAGCCAAGAGCTAGCGGGGGGGCCCCGGGAGACCCAGTACTTC. It encodes CASSQELAGGPRETQYF.

J is TRBJ1-3 and V is TRBV18; TRBD1 agrees at 7 bases. Germline V CDR1 and CDR2: KGHSH, LQKENI. Trimming cost V 2 bases and J 4 bases; bases outside gene matches: 5. CDR3 length: 15 residues. The CDR3 region is CASSPEPGQGNTIYF. The CDR3 region has the DNA TGTGCCAGCTCACCAGAGCCGGGACAGGGAAACACCATATATTTT.

The V call is TRBV19, the J call TRBJ1-5; 9 nucleotides agree with TRBD1. The germline CDR1 and CDR2 sequences are LNHDA and SQIVND (reference sequence). Trimming took 8 bases from V and 4 from J; bases not matched to a gene: 12. The CDR3 has 16 residues. CDR3 in amino acids: CASGDRAKTINQPQHF. The CDR3 DNA sequence: TGTGCCAGTGGGGACAGGGCGAAGACTATAAATCAGCCCCAGCATTTT.

The J gene is TRBJ1-2, the V gene TRBV2, with 7 nucleotides matching TRBD1. The CDR3 has 14 amino acids. Germline V gene data show CDR1 as SNHLY and CDR2 as FYNNEI. The V and J ends lost 1 base and 4 bases, in that order; junction bases with no gene match: 3. CDR3 nucleotides: TGTGCCAGCAGTGAAGGGACAGGACCCTATGGCTACACCTTC. Translated, it gives CASSEGTGPYGYTF.

The chain combines TRBV6-1 with TRBJ1-5, with a possible D match to TRBD1 (5 bases). The CDR3 extends over 15 amino acids. The germline CDR1 and CDR2 sequences are MNHNS and SASEGT. Trimming left V 3 bases short and J 2 bases short, with 11 bases between. The CDR3 DNA reads TGTGCCAGCAGTGACTGGGGCCCAGGCAATCAGCCCCAGCATTTT. This gives the protein CASSDWGPGNQPQHF.

This clone was counted between two and nine times. The V gene is TRBV28, the J gene TRBJ1-5; 7 bases map to TRBD1. Per germline, CDR1 MDHEN and CDR2 SYDVKM. Trimming removed 6 bases from V and 6 bases from J; junction bases left unmatched: 11. This CDR3 is built from 15 residues. CDR3 DNA sequence: TGTGCCAGCAGCAGAGACAGGGTATGGGGTCAGCCCCAGCATTTT. Encoded protein: CASSRDRVWGQPQHF. The complete variable domain, with remaining parts taken from reference TRBV28 and TRBJ1-5, reads DVKVTQSSRYLVKRTGEKVFLECVQDMDHENMFWYRQDPGLGLRLIYFSYDVKMKEKGDIPEGYSVSREKKERFSLILESASTNQTSMYLCASSRDRVWGQPQHFGDGTRLSIL.

V is TRBV30 and J is TRBJ1-2; D unresolved. Germline CDR1 GTSNPN, CDR2 SVGIG (reference sequence). The CDR3 runs to 11 residues. Trimming cost V 3 bases and J 2 bases, with 4 bases left between them. This chain's CDR3 is CAWSPNYGYTF. In DNA, the CDR3 is TGTGCCTGGAGCCCGAACTATGGCTACACCTTC.

The rearrangement links TRBV19 to TRBJ2-2, with D possibly matching TRBD2 (5 bases). V lost 0 bases and J lost 4, with 15 bases in between. There are 17 residues in the CDR3. Germline CDR1 and CDR2: LNHDA and SQIVND (reference sequence). CDR3 coding DNA: TGTGCCAGTAGTATAGACCCCAGCGGAACACTCACCGGGGAGCTGTTTTTT. Its protein product is CASSIDPSGTLTGELFF.

This sequence joins TRBV2 and TRBJ1-5; D is ambiguous. Trimming took off 6 bases at V and 8 bases at J, with 17 bases between the two ends. Germline V gene lookup returns CDR1 SNHLY and CDR2 FYNNEI. The CDR3 has 14 amino acids. This CDR3 is CASRLSLGGEPQHF. The CDR3 DNA reads as TGTGCCAGCAGGCTAAGCCTAGGCGGGGAGCCCCAGCATTTT.

The rearrangement joins TRBV27 to TRBJ2-7; 9 nucleotides line up with TRBD2. CDR1 MNHEY and CDR2 SMNVEV come from the germline V gene (reference sequence). After removal of 5 bases from V and 6 bases from J, the junction contained 8 bases not matched to a gene. CDR3 length: 14 residues. The CDR3 loop is CASSLSGGAGEQYF. DNA of the CDR3: TGTGCCAGCAGTCTTAGCGGGGGCGCGGGCGAGCAGTACTTC.

The rearrangement links TRBV2 to TRBJ2-5, with unresolved D. V was pared by 6 bases and J by 5 bases, with 7 bases between. CDR3 length: 11 residues. Germline CDR1 SNHLY, CDR2 FYNNEI. The CDR3 nucleotides are TGTGCCAGCAGCGTTAGTGAGACCCAGTACTTC. Translating gives CASSVSETQYF. The variable domain in full, completed from reference TRBV2 and TRBJ2-5, reads EPEVTQTPSHQVTQMGQEVILRCVPISNHLYFYWYRQILGQKVEFLVSFYNNEISEKSEIFDDQFSVERPDGSNFTLKIRSTKLEDSAMYFCASSVSETQYFGPGTRLLVL.

This clone came up a few times. J is TRBJ1-2 and V is TRBV18; 7 bases are a match to TRBD1. This CDR3 has 14 amino acids. The germline CDR1 and CDR2 sequences are KGHSH and LQKENI. Unmatched junction bases numbered 11, after V lost 5 bases and J lost 8 bases. The CDR3 loop is CASSEGQASGGYTF. CDR3 sequence (DNA): TGTGCCAGCTCAGAAGGACAGGCCTCCGGGGGCTACACCTTC.

In its sample, this clone was seen once. The chain is built from TRBV29-1 and TRBJ2-7; 9 nucleotides line up with TRBD1. Per the germline V gene, CDR1 is SQVTM and CDR2 is ANQGSEA. J was trimmed by 1 base and V by 5 bases; bases with no gene match: 6. This CDR3 is 14 amino acids long. This chain's CDR3 is CSVRPGQGSYEQYF. The DNA for the CDR3 is TGCAGCGTTCGGCCGGGACAGGGTTCCTACGAGCAGTACTTC.

The rearrangement uses TRBV19 and TRBJ1-5; TRBD1 agrees at 7 bases. CDR3 length: 15 amino acids. Losses at the gene ends were 5 bases for V and 5 bases for J; bases not matched to a gene: 9. CDR1 is LNHDA, CDR2 SQIVND, per germline (reference sequence). The CDR3 spells CASSSLDRRDQPQHF. In DNA, the CDR3 is TGTGCCAGTAGTTCCCTGGACAGGCGAGATCAGCCCCAGCATTTT.

Points on this clone: The same CDR3 also results from other DNA sequences found in this sample. The genes are TRBV29-1 and TRBJ1-2; perhaps TRBD1 as D (5 bases). This CDR3 comprises 12 residues. V lost 0 bases, J lost 5 bases, and 7 bases lay in between. Germline assignment: CDR1 SQVTM and CDR2 ANQGSEA. The CDR3 DNA reads as TGCAGCGTTGAAGATCGGGGGTATGGCTACACCTTC. Amino acids: CSVEDRGYGYTF. Complete variable domain (other parts from reference TRBV29-1 and TRBJ1-2): SAVISQKPSRDICQRGTSLTIQCQVDSQVTMMFWYRQQPGQSLTLIATANQGSEATYESGFVIDKFPISRPNLTFSTLTVSNMSPEDSSIYLCSVEDRGYGYTFGSGTRLTVV.

The chain is built from TRBV7-9 and TRBJ1-2, with a possible D match to TRBD1 (5 bases). This CDR3 has 14 amino acids. Per the germline V gene, CDR1 is SEHNR and CDR2 is FQNEAQ (reference sequence). V lost 7 bases and J lost 3, with 15 bases in between. In nucleotides, the CDR3 is TGTGCCAGCAACTCCGTAGGGGTTGACTATGGCTACACCTTC. Translating it yields CASNSVGVDYGYTF.

This clone appeared a few times. The gene calls are TRBV28 and TRBJ1-2, with D uncertain. V gave up 10 bases and J gave up 2 bases, with 11 bases separating them. This CDR3 comprises 12 residues. Germline assignment: CDR1 MDHEN and CDR2 SYDVKM. CDR3 loop: CATKTENYGYTF. The CDR3 DNA follows: TGTGCCACCAAAACAGAGAACTATGGCTACACCTTC.